The T cell receptor (beta chain) under discussion was sequenced for a study of cytomegalovirus exposure and HLA in healthy donors. Study outcomes and limitations: Cytomegalovirus-associated status was assigned to more than 150 TCR beta chains. The classifier, whose performance was assessed in both the original and validation cohorts, reportedly diagnosed cytomegalovirus status with high specificity and sensitivity. Under in vitro conditions, three CMV-associated chains were confirmed as specific for CMV antigens. First-cohort TCR clusters were later found to tend to co-occur in the 120 or so validation repertoires.

V dropped 4 bases and J dropped 4 bases, with 11 bases sitting between them. CDR1 and CDR2 (germline): SGDLS, YYNGEE. The CDR3 is 14 amino acids. Concerning this clone itself: Its antigen remains unknown.

Only in-frame clones appear in the TCRdb table, and some are missing; sequencing was by immunoSEQ multiplex PCR. Seen here are a few hundred thousand clones, roughly 88% observed once, and the top ten hold about 0.96%. The J gene is TRBJ2-2, the V gene TRBV9, with D uncertain. The sample consisted of PBMCs. The sequence was obtained from a man aged 25 to 45 in good health and CMV-seronegative. The CDR3 DNA follows: TGTGCCAGCAGCCCCCTCCCGGGCACCGGGGAGCTGTTTTTT. This gives the protein CASSPLPGTGELFF. Full variable domain (missing parts from reference TRBV9 and TRBJ2-2): DSGVTQTPKHLITATGQRVTLRCSPRSGDLSVYWYQQSLDQGLQFLIQYYNGEERAKGNILERFSAQQFPDLHSELNLSSLELGDSALYFCASSPLPGTGELFFGEGSRLTVL.